The present T cell receptor (beta chain) was sequenced within a study of long-term antiretroviral therapy in people with HIV. immunoSEQ v3.0 was run at survey level. Clones were read by immunoSEQ multiplex PCR, and TCRdb kept only the in-frame ones, dropping some. The profile shows 40,000 or so clones, 82% of them singletons. Turning to this clone: Antigen unknown.

No donor had fewer than one pre-ART PBMC sample or fewer than two post-ART PBMC samples. Overall study results and limits: Repertoire dominance by clones expanded before ART was seen at all time points. Diversity remained lower than transplant donor controls, even though it increased after ART.

The V and J ends lost 2 bases and 1 base, in that order; junction bases with no gene match: 6. CDR1 SGHDT and CDR2 YYEEEE come from the germline V gene. The CDR3 spans 15 residues. Here the sequenced sample was unsorted PBMCs, taken 0.3 years after starting antiretroviral therapy. This chain joins TRBV5-6 and TRBJ2-7, with TRBD1 matching 7 bases. The clonotype comes from a man in his late teens or twenties with HIV. The CDR3 DNA follows: TGTGCCAGCAGCTTAACGGGACAGATTTCCTACGAGCAGTACTTC. This codes for CASSLTGQISYEQYF. Using reference TRBV5-6 and TRBJ2-7 for the parts outside the CDR3, the full variable domain is DAGVTQSPTHLIKTRGQQVTLRCSPKSGHDTVSWYQQALGQGPQFIFQYYEEEERQRGNFPDRFSGHQFPNYSSELNVNALLLGDSALYLCASSLTGQISYEQYFGPGTRLTVT.